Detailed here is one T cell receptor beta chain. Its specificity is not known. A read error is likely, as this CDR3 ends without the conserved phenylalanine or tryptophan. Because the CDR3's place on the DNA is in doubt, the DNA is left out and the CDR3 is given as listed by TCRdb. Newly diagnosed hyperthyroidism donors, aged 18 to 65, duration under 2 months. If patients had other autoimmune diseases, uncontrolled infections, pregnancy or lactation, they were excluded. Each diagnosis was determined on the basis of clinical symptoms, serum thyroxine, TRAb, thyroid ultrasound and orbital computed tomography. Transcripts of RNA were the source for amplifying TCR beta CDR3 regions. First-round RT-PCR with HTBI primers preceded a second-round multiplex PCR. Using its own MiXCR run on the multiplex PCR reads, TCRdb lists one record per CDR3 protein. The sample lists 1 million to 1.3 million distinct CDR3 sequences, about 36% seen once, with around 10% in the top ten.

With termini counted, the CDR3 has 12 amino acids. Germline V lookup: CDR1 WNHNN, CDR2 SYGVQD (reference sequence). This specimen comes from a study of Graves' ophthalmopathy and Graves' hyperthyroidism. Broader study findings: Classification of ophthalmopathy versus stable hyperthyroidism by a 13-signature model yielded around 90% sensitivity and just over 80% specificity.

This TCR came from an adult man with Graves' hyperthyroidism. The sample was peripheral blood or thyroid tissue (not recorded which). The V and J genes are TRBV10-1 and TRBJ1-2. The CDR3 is CASSDRTMATQS.